The subject of this entry is one TCR beta chain. This receptor's antigen is unknown. No much larger clone is present one base from it, and per-base qualities are unavailable. Thawed unstimulated PBMCs were stained for CD3, CD4 and CD8 and FACS-sorted into CD3+CD4+ and CD3+CD8+ populations. Randomization to immunosuppression withdrawal applied to every one of the 8 studied subjects. Genomic DNA was isolated with the Qiagen DNeasy Blood and Tissue Kit. Frozen genomic DNA underwent high-throughput TCRbeta CDR3 sequencing by immunoSEQ, including PCR amplification, mapping, bias correction and internal controls. As for the authors' bioinformatics: Productive rearrangements were kept, and unique TCRbeta sequences were defined by CDR3 nucleotide sequence plus V and J gene. Donor-reactive sequences required at least 5-fold expansion in CFSE-low cells versus unstimulated pre-transplant cells and at least 0.01% frequency. Per-subject minimum frequency thresholds, based on the lowest-template unstimulated sample, ensured at least 90% detection power. Jensen-Shannon divergence between the top 1000 TCRbeta sequences post-transplant and pre-transplant was used to measure repertoire turnover. Two-sided Fisher's exact tests were used to test for changes in the detection of donor-reactive sequences. TCRdb holds this immuneACCESS table with in-frame rearrangements only. Some clones are missing; in checked studies, unresolved V genes explain under half, and the rest has no known cause. The V and J calls and clone size come from that table; D and trimming were worked out from the DNA. For this sample there are fewer than 20,000 clones; 80% to 90% appear just once. The top ten hold approximately 13% of the sample.

The sample originates from a study of T cell clones after liver transplantation (dated by TCRdb to about 2019). At the level of the whole study: Samples were obtained from ITN030ST, a randomized trial in which withdrawal of immunosuppression was attempted within 2 years of liver transplantation. Donor-reactive T cell clones were identified using TCRbeta sequencing after a pre-transplant mixed lymphocyte reaction and were then followed in post-transplant blood. Third party-reactive TCRbeta sequences from pre-transplant MLRs were also identified as an antigen-independent comparator for donor-reactive sequences. Of the eight recipients, a few were HCV-positive, while the remaining recipients had been transplanted for non-autoimmune, non-viral indications. The subjects received no induction therapy and were kept on standard immunosuppression until randomization at 12-24 months post-transplant. Tolerance was defined as complete withdrawal of immunosuppression for at least one year without a rise in liver enzymes beyond twice the upper limit of normal. Blood samples were collected pre-transplant, pre-randomization before withdrawal, and post-randomization after either complete withdrawal or failed withdrawal. A cohort of 8 liver transplant recipients was studied, of whom 3 were classified as tolerant and 5 as non-tolerant. Broad study findings and their caveats: Donor-reactive sequences declined more than third party-reactive ones, suggesting partial antigen-specific deletion unrelated to withdrawal success. Because allograft tissue specimens were not available, migration of donor-reactive T cells into the graft, rather than deletion, may have occurred. Low numbers of available donor cells limited the measurable donor-reactive repertoire in two subjects. Because of small, heterogeneous patient numbers and non-standardized post-transplant time points, the conclusions were only preliminary. In most of the 8 subjects, circulating donor-reactive CD4 TCRbeta sequences decreased significantly after transplant, regardless of tolerance or HCV status. When repertoire turnover was accounted for, significantly reduced detection of donor-reactive sequences was found in 7 of 8 subjects for CD4 and in 8 of 8 subjects for CD8.

Cut back by 4 bases and 4 bases, the V and J ends lie 11 bases apart. There are 14 amino acids in the CDR3, from cysteine to phenylalanine inclusive. The entry retains the CDR3 DNA only, 42 bases that are in frame from base 1. Taken from the germline V gene, the CDR1 and CDR2 loops are MGHRA and YSYEKL. The chain employs TRBV4-1 and TRBJ1-3; no D gene call is confident. This clonotype originated in a human patient who received a liver transplant. Following a transplant, some T cells may be graft donor cells, not patient cells. The sample was CD8+ T cells from blood, taken around 45 months after liver transplant. CDR3 sequence: CASSPLVSGNTIYF. The base sequence is TGCGCCAGCAGCCCGCTGGTATCCGGAAACACCATATATTTT.